This T cell receptor beta chain was recorded in a study of early T cells in non-severe SARS-CoV-2 infection (dated by TCRdb to the early 2020s). Describing the broader study: Because TCR sequencing was done on bulk RNA from unsorted whole blood, the alpha and beta chains could not be paired.

Beyond this particular receptor, the publication reports: Matching against VDJdb was skewed toward anti-spike CD8 responses, likely underestimated virus-specific expansions, and missed private and CD4 specificities.

The study was a case-control design nested within a healthcare worker cohort in London, UK, with weekly nasopharyngeal swab PCR tests and blood sampling. Between 23 and 31 March 2020, the week of the UK lockdown, healthcare workers were enrolled and then followed up weekly for as long as 16 weeks. As encoded in the germline V gene, CDR1 is SNHLY while CDR2 is FYNNEI. There are 14 amino acids in the CDR3, from cysteine to phenylalanine inclusive. Of all the DNA, just the CDR3 is kept, 42 bases in frame from base 1. Unmatched junction bases come to 2, with V trimmed by 5 bases and J by 0 bases. The receptor library was made with 5' RACE. These reads were obtained on a NextSeq 500. To correct for sequencing error and PCR bias, the TCR library protocol tagged individual cDNA molecules with unique molecular identifiers. Sequencing covered both TCR alpha and beta chains, and within each sample the abundances of alpha and beta sequences were tightly co-correlated. Processing in the source paper ran as follows. V gene, J gene and CDR3 annotation of TCR sequences was performed with Decombinator V4. Expanded TCRs were defined as changing significantly between any two time points under a Poisson model with p below 0.0001. TCR abundances were normalised to the total number of TCRs sequenced per sample and were expressed as counts per million. TRAV1-2 paired with TRAJ12, TRAJ20 or TRAJ33 defined MAIT TCRs, while TRAV10 paired with TRAJ18 defined iNKT TCRs. VDJdb, accessed 1 November 2021, was searched for CMV, EBV and SARS-CoV-2 annotated TCRs, with TCRs annotated for multiple antigens excluded. TCRdb took the public reads, trimmed them with fastp at Q25, ran MiXCR for clone calling and kept in-frame beta chains. Each entry merges the rows of one CDR3 protein and shows their most common DNA and genes. The V and J calls here are based on TCRdb, not the publication. This sample lists tens of thousands of distinct CDR3 sequences; around 12% were detected once. The top ten clones comprise 3.5% to 5% of the sample.

This clonotype was seen more than once but under ten times. Its antigen target is currently unknown. Per-nucleotide qualities are absent, and no much larger clonotype sits a single base away. What was sequenced was whole blood. The receptor was isolated from an adult who was a healthcare worker with PCR-confirmed SARS-CoV-2 infection or an uninfected control (not recorded which). The chain is assembled from TRBV2 and TRBJ2-7; a stretch of 9 junction bases matches TRBD1. The DNA sequence is as follows: TGTGCCAGCAGTCGACAGGGGGACTCCTACGAGCAGTACTTC. This is translated as CASSRQGDSYEQYF.